Each of the 14 T cell receptor beta chains below was sequenced from the same sample in a study of identical twins. TCRdb called the 5' RACE reads again in MiXCR, with one record for every CDR3 protein. Of approximately 690,000 distinct CDR3 sequences in the sample, 5.5% to 6.5% were seen once. The sample taken for sequencing was naive T cells sorted from blood. These receptors came from a man younger than 35 in good health.

The gene calls are TRBV24-1 and TRBJ2-5; 8 nucleotides line up with TRBD1. CDR1 is KGHDR, CDR2 SFDVKD, per germline. There are 16 residues in the CDR3. V was clipped by 3 bases and J by 4 bases; unmatched bases: 9. CDR3 coding DNA: TGTGCCACCAGTGATGCGACAGGGGAGATCGGAGAGACCCAGTACTTC. This gives the protein CATSDATGEIGETQYF.

This clonotype was detected only a few times. The J gene is TRBJ2-3, the V gene TRBV7-9; no definite D call. The germline CDR1 and CDR2 sequences are SEHNR and FQNEAQ (reference sequence). The CDR3 sequence is 14 residues long. V gave up 5 bases and J gave up 0 bases, with 9 bases separating them. CDR3 sequence: CASSPKGSTDTQYF. CDR3 DNA sequence: TGTGCCAGCAGCCCAAAGGGCAGCACAGATACGCAGTATTTT. Supplemented by reference TRBV7-9 and TRBJ2-3, the full variable domain reads DTGVSQNPRHKITKRGQNVTFRCDPISEHNRLYWYRQTLGQGPEFLTYFQNEAQLEKSRLLSDRFSAERPKGSFSTLEIQRTEQGDSAMYLCASSPKGSTDTQYFGPGTRLTVL.

In this sample, this clonotype turned up many times. This chain uses TRBV10-3 with TRBJ1-4; D ambiguous. Trimming stripped 4 bases from V and 5 bases from J, with 8 bases between. The CDR3 has 13 amino acids. Germline V CDR1 and CDR2: ENHRY, SYGVKD. This CDR3 is CAISGQANEKLFF. The CDR3 DNA is TGTGCCATCAGTGGGCAGGCAAATGAAAAACTGTTTTTT.

This chain joins TRBV5-1 and TRBJ2-3; D unresolved. The V gene lost 0 bases and the J gene lost 6 bases, with 11 bases spanning the gap. This CDR3 has 14 amino acids. Germline V gene sequence: CDR1 SGHRS, CDR2 YFSETQ. CDR3 DNA sequence: TGCGCCAGCAGCTTGGAGACGACTTCTGATACGCAGTATTTT. Its translation: CASSLETTSDTQYF.

Many counts were recorded for this clonotype. The chain employs TRBV12-3 or TRBV12-4 and TRBJ2-7; 9 bases are a match to TRBD2. With 6 bases clipped from V and 4 bases from J, the junction kept 7 bases outside the gene matches. The CDR3 consists of 14 residues. The CDR3 is CASRIAGASYEQYF. DNA for the CDR3: TGTGCCAGCAGGATAGCGGGAGCTTCTTACGAGCAGTACTTC.

This clonotype has only a few counts. V is TRBV20-1 and J is TRBJ2-7; 10 nucleotides line up with TRBD1. The CDR3 extends over 16 amino acids. V trimming: 3 bases; J trimming: 0 bases; junction bases outside the gene matches: 8. Germline CDR1 reads DFQATT; CDR2 reads SNEGSKA (reference sequence). CDR3 residues: CSARPRTGGASYEQYF. CDR3 nucleotide sequence: TGCAGTGCTAGGCCCAGGACAGGGGGTGCCTCCTACGAGCAGTACTTC.

This clonotype was picked up many times. The chain has TRBV29-1 and TRBJ2-1, with D possibly matching TRBD1 (5 bases). This CDR3 is built from 11 residues. CDR1 and CDR2 (germline): SQVTM, ANQGSEA. V dropped 3 bases and J dropped 14 bases, with 14 bases sitting between them. The CDR3 reads CSVETYIGEFF. In DNA, the CDR3 is TGCAGCGTTGAGACCTATATAGGGGAGTTCTTC.

This clonotype was counted ten times or more. The J gene is TRBJ2-1, the V gene TRBV6-5, with 13 bases aligning to TRBD2. CDR1 and CDR2 (germline): MNHEY, SVGAGI. Trimming at V came to 2 bases and at J to 7 bases, leaving 2 bases not matched to a gene. The CDR3 covers 15 residues. The CDR3 bases are TGTGCCAGCAGTTACGGGACTAGCGGGGTTAATGAGCAGTTCTTC. This encodes CASSYGTSGVNEQFF.

This clonotype was seen many times. The chain carries TRBV6-5 and TRBJ2-1, with a tentative D call TRBD1 (5 bases). CDR1 MNHEY and CDR2 SVGAGI come from the germline V gene. The CDR3 length is 14 residues. V was clipped by 2 bases and J by 6 bases, with 11 bases between them. CDR3 sequence reads: CASSYQGPANEQFF. DNA of the CDR3: TGTGCCAGCAGTTACCAGGGCCCTGCCAATGAGCAGTTCTTC.

This clonotype was seen more than once but under ten times. The rearrangement joins TRBV25-1 to TRBJ2-1; D might be TRBD2 (5 bases). Trimming stripped 4 bases from V and 0 bases from J, with 10 bases between. CDR1 is MGHDK, CDR2 SYGVNS, per germline. The CDR3 covers 15 residues. CDR3 bases: TGTGCCAGCAGTGGAGGGTTAAGCTCCTACAATGAGCAGTTCTTC. This codes for CASSGGLSSYNEQFF.

The chain combines TRBV12-3 or TRBV12-4 with TRBJ2-5; 12 bases align to TRBD1. The CDR3 is made up of 16 amino acids. With 5 bases clipped from V and 4 bases from J, the junction kept 8 bases outside the gene matches. CDR3 DNA sequence: TGTGCCAGCAGTACACCGGGACAGGGGGCGCGAGAGACCCAGTACTTC. This encodes CASSTPGQGARETQYF.

This clonotype was detected ten times or more. V is TRBV12-3 or TRBV12-4 and J is TRBJ2-2; TRBD2 aligns across 10 bases. Trimming cost V 7 bases and J 6 bases; bases outside gene matches: 5. The CDR3 spans 14 residues. The CDR3 loop is CASTPAGGPGELFF. The CDR3 bases are TGTGCCAGCACTCCAGCGGGAGGGCCCGGGGAGCTGTTTTTT.

This clonotype occurred a few times. This chain connects TRBV11-2 to TRBJ2-7; possibly TRBD1 for D (6 bases). The CDR3 is 12 residues long. Germline V gene sequence: CDR1 SGHAT, CDR2 FQNNGV. The V end lost 5 bases, the J end lost 2 bases, and 7 bases lay between the germline ends. CDR3 residues: CASSAGAYEQYV. The CDR3 DNA is TGTGCCAGCAGCGCAGGGGCCTACGAGCAGTACGTC.

This clonotype came up a few times. The chain recombines TRBV10-3 with TRBJ2-1; D uncertain. V lost 4 bases, J lost 0 bases, and 13 bases lay in between. This CDR3 has 16 residues. Germline V gives CDR1 ENHRY, CDR2 SYGVKD. CDR3 protein: CAISAVSTFSYNEQFF. CDR3 nucleotides: TGTGCCATCAGTGCAGTATCGACGTTCTCCTACAATGAGCAGTTCTTC.